This T cell receptor (beta chain) was sequenced during a study of cytomegalovirus exposure and HLA in healthy donors. Findings of the study overall: It was reportedly the case that the classifier diagnosed cytomegalovirus status with high specificity and sensitivity. First-cohort TCR clusters tended to co-occur in the approximately 110 validation repertoires, a later analysis found.

Trimming took off 6 bases at V and 8 bases at J, with 7 bases between the two ends. The CDR3 covers 11 residues. Germline CDR1 reads ENHRY; CDR2 reads SYGVKD. Remarks on this clone: Its antigen is undetermined.

Produced via immunoSEQ multiplex PCR; TCRdb's table is partial and in-frame only. The table lists 150,000 to 200,000 clones, 88% of them singletons. The sample comprised PBMCs. The sequence was collected from a man aged 18 to 30 in good health and CMV-seronegative. The chain links TRBV10-3 to TRBJ2-2; unclear D gene. The CDR3 loop reads CAISLSGELFF. In DNA form, the CDR3 reads TGTGCCATCAGCCTGTCGGGGGAGCTGTTTTTT.